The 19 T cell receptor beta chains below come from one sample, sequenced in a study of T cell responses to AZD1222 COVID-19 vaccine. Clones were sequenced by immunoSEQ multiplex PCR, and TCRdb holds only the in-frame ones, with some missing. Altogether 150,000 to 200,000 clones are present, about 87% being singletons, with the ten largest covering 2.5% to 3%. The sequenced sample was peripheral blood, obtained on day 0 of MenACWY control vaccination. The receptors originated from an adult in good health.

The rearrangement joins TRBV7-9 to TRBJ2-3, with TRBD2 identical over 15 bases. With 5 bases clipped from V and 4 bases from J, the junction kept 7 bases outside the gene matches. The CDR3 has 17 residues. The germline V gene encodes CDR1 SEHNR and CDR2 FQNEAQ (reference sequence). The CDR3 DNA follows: TGTGCCAGCAGCCCCCGGACTAGCGGGAGGGAGGCAGATACGCAGTATTTT. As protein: CASSPRTSGREADTQYF.

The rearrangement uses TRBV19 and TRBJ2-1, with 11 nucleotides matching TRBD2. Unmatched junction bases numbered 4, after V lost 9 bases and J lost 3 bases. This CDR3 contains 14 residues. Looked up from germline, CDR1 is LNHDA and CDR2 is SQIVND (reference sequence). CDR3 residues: CASTSGGFYNEQFF. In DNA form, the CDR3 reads TGTGCCAGCACTAGCGGGGGCTTCTACAATGAGCAGTTCTTC.

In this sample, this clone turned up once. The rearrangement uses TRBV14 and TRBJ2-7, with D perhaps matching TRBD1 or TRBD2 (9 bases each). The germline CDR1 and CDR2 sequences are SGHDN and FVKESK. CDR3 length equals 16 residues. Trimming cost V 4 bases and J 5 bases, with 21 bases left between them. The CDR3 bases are TGTGCCAGCAGCCCGCGGGAGGGACAGGGTTTCGACGAGCAGTACTTC. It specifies CASSPREGQGFDEQYF.

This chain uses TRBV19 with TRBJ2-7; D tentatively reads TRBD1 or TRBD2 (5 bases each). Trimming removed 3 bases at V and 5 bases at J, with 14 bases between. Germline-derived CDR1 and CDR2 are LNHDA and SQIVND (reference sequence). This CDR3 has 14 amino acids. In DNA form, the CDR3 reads TGTGCCAGTAGTATCTGGGGCAGGGAGAACGAGCAGTACTTC. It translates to CASSIWGRENEQYF.

This CDR3 is CASSLGGDNSYEQYF. The CDR3 DNA reads as TGTGCCAGCAGTTTAGGCGGGGACAACTCCTACGAGCAGTACTTC. V is TRBV28 and J is TRBJ2-7; perhaps D is TRBD1 or TRBD2 (6 bases each). This CDR3 is 15 amino acids long. V shed 2 bases and J shed 0 bases, with 11 bases lying between them. The V gene's germline CDR1 is MDHEN and CDR2 SYDVKM.

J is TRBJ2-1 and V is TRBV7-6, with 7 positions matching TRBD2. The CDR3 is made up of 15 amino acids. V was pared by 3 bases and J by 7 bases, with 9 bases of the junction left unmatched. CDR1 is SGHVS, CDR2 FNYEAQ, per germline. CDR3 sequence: CASSLIPGLKNEQFF. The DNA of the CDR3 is TGTGCCAGCAGCTTGATACCGGGACTAAAGAATGAGCAGTTCTTC.

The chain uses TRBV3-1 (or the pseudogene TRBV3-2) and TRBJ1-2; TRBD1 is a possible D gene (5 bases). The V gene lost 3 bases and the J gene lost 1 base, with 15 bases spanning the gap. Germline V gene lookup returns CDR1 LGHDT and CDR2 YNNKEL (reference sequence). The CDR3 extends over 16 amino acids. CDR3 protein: CASSQRGQGSNYGYTF. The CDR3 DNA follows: TGTGCCAGCAGCCAGCGTGGCCAGGGTAGTAACTATGGCTACACCTTC.

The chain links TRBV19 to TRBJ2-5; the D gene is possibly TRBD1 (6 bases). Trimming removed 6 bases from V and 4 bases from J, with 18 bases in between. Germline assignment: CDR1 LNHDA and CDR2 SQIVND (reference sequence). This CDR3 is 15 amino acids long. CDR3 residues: CASSAHSGVGETQYF. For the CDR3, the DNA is TGTGCCAGTAGCGCACACTCAGGGGTTGGAGAGACCCAGTACTTC. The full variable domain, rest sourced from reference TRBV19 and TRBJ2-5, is DGGITQSPKYLFRKEGQNVTLSCEQNLNHDAMYWYRQDPGQGLRLIYYSQIVNDFQKGDIAEGYSVSREKKESFPLTVTSAQKNPTAFYLCASSAHSGVGETQYFGPGTRLLVL.

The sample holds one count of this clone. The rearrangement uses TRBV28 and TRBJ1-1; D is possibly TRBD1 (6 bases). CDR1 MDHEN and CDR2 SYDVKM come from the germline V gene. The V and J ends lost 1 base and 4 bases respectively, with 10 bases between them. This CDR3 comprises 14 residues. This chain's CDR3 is CASSLLRGATEAFF. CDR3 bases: TGTGCCAGCAGTTTATTAAGGGGGGCCACTGAAGCTTTCTTT. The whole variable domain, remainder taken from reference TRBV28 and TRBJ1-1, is DVKVTQSSRYLVKRTGEKVFLECVQDMDHENMFWYRQDPGLGLRLIYFSYDVKMKEKGDIPEGYSVSREKKERFSLILESASTNQTSMYLCASSLLRGATEAFFGQGTRLTVV.

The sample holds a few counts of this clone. The DNA for the CDR3 is TGTGCCACCAGCGGTCCCGAGGGGAGCCAGCCCCAGCATTTT. Translated, it gives CATSGPEGSQPQHF. The V and J genes are TRBV15 and TRBJ1-5; tentative D call: TRBD1 (5 bases). Trimming removed 5 bases at V and 7 bases at J, with 15 bases between. The CDR3 length is 14 residues. Germline V gene data show CDR1 as LNHNV and CDR2 as YYDKDF (reference sequence).

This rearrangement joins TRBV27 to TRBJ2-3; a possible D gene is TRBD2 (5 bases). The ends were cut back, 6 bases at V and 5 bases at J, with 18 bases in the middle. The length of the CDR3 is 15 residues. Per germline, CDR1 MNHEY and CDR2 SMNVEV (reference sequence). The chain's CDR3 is CASRTLAPRGDTQYF. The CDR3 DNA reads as TGTGCCAGCAGGACCCTAGCTCCTCGGGGAGATACGCAGTATTTT.

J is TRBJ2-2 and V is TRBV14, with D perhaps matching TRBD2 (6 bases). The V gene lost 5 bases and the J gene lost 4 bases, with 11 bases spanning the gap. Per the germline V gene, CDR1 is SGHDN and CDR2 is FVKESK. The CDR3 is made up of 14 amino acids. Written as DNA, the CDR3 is TGTGCCAGCAGCGCTGCGGGACCCACCGGGGAGCTGTTTTTT. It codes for CASSAAGPTGELFF.

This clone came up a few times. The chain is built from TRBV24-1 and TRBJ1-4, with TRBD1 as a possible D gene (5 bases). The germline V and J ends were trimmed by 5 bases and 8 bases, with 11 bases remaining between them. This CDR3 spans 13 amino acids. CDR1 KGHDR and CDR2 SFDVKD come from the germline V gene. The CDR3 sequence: CATSGRGIEKLFF. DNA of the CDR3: TGTGCCACCAGTGGGAGGGGAATAGAAAAACTGTTTTTT.

In nucleotides, the CDR3 is TGTGCCAGCCTTGAGAACACTGAAGCTTTCTTT. Amino acid sequence: CASLENTEAFF. The chain has TRBV7-9 and TRBJ1-1, with unresolved D. From germline, CDR1 is SEHNR and CDR2 FQNEAQ (reference sequence). With 8 bases removed from V and 1 base from J, the gap between germline ends came to 5 bases. The CDR3 totals 11 residues.

The CDR3 coding sequence is TGTGCCAGCAGGTCAGGGGGGCACTACGAGCAGTACTTC. Residues: CASRSGGHYEQYF. The chain is built from TRBV12-3 or TRBV12-4 and TRBJ2-7; D is perhaps TRBD1 (7 bases). CDR3 length equals 13 residues. Between the trimmed V and J ends, which lost 6 bases and 3 bases, there was a span of 12 bases.

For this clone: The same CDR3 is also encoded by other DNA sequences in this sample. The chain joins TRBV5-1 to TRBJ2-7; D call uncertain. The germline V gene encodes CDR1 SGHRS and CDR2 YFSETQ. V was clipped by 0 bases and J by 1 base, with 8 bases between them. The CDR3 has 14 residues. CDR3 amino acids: CASSLDAHSYEQYF. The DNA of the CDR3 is TGCGCCAGCAGCTTGGATGCGCATTCCTACGAGCAGTACTTC.

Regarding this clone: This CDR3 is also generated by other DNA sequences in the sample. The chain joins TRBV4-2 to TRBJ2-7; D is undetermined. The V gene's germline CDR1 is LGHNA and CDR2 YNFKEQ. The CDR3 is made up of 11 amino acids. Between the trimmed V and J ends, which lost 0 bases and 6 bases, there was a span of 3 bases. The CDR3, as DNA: TGTGCCAGCAGCCAAGACGGCGAGCAGTACTTC. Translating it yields CASSQDGEQYF.

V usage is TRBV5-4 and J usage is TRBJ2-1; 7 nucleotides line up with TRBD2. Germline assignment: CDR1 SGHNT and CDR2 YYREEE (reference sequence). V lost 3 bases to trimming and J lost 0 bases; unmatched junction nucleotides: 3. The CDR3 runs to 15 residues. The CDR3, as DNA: TGTGCCAGCAGCTCTGGACTAGTCTCCTACAATGAGCAGTTCTTC. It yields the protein CASSSGLVSYNEQFF.

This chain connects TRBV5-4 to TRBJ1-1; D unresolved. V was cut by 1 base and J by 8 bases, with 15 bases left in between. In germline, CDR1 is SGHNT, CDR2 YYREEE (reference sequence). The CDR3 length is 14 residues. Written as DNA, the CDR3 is TGTGCCAGCAGCTTGACTGACTCGTCCCGGGAAGCTTTCTTT. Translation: CASSLTDSSREAFF.